The next 4 T cell receptor beta chains were all read from a single sample in a study of cytomegalovirus exposure and HLA in healthy donors (dated by TCRdb to the late 2010s). Library construction relied on the immunoSEQ multiplex PCR assay. The multiplex PCR relied on a mix of 60 forward primers for TCR Vbeta segments and 13 reverse primers for TCR Jbeta segments. The table was pulled from immuneACCESS by TCRdb, which kept in-frame rearrangements only. Such tables lose some clones; where checked, under half of the loss comes from unresolved V genes, and the rest has no known cause. The sample data list roughly 100,000 clones, and 80% of these were observed just once. The ten largest account for approximately 6.9% of the sample. The sample consisted of PBMCs. The origin of the receptors is a man aged 25-45 years in good health and CMV-seropositive.

The chain joins TRBV6-1 to TRBJ1-5, with D hard to call. The CDR3 has 13 residues. Trimming pared 6 bases from V and 7 bases from J, leaving 13 bases between. CDR1 and CDR2 (germline): MNHNS, SASEGT. The CDR3 bases are TGTGCCAGCAGGGTGGAGGGAGTACAGCCCCAGCATTTT. Protein product: CASRVEGVQPQHF.

This clone was seen more than once but under ten times. The chain employs TRBV6-1 and TRBJ2-3, with D maybe TRBD1 (6 bases). V was cut by 1 base and J by 5 bases, with 19 bases left in between. Germline V gives CDR1 MNHNS, CDR2 SASEGT. The CDR3 has 17 residues. Written as DNA, the CDR3 is TGTGCCAGCAGTGAAGATTACAGGGAAGTGCTTAGAGATACGCAGTATTTT. Protein product: CASSEDYREVLRDTQYF.

In its sample, this clone was seen once. V gene TRBV9 combines with J gene TRBJ2-5; D perhaps matches TRBD2 (5 bases). The V end was cut by 3 bases, the J end by 5 bases, with 17 bases between. Germline CDR1 reads SGDLS; CDR2 reads YYNGEE. The CDR3 runs to 15 residues. DNA of the CDR3: TGTGCCAGCAGCGCTTACAGCCTCTCGGGGGAGACCCAGTACTTC. Amino acids: CASSAYSLSGETQYF.

The chain has TRBV10-3 and TRBJ2-3, with 8 bases matching TRBD1. The CDR3 runs to 12 residues. Trimming removed 6 bases from V and 4 bases from J; junction bases left unmatched: 0. CDR1 is ENHRY, CDR2 SYGVKD, per germline. CDR3 in DNA: TGTGCCATCAGCAGGGGGCCAGATACGCAGTATTTT. Protein: CAISRGPDTQYF.